This T cell receptor beta chain stems from a study of shared clonotypes between healthy human individuals. Whole-study results and caveats: Relative to their counterparts shared across all four donors, non-shared clonotypes exhibited diminished generation probabilities.

Details on this clone: Its antigen remains unknown.

Trimming shortened V by 1 base and J by 4 bases, and 4 bases separated the two germline ends. The CDR3 is made up of 12 amino acids. The germline V gene has CDR1 SGHNT and CDR2 YYREEE (reference sequence). The data were produced by immunoSEQ multiplex PCR, yet TCRdb's version contains in-frame clones alone and is incomplete. The table includes a few million clones, about 94% detected once. The material sequenced was naive CD4+ T cells sorted from blood. Subset described: CD45RA+ positively selected. This TCR was recovered from a man between 18 and 29 years old in good health. V is TRBV5-4 and J is TRBJ2-3; D ambiguous. The CDR3 DNA sequence: TGTGCCAGCAGCTTGCAGCCAGATACGCAGTATTTT. Protein sequence: CASSLQPDTQYF.